This entry describes one T cell receptor (beta chain). One end of the junction varies from germline; a read error may be responsible. This sample was included in a study of blood T cell repertoires in COVID-19. For the study at large: Both acute and convalescent COVID-19 samples were obtained from the United States, Italy and Spain. T cells, B-cell-depleted T cells, or PBMCs supplied cDNA or gDNA.

The V gene's germline CDR1 is MNHEY and CDR2 SVGEGT. The CDR3 runs to 14 residues. Per the study methods: For nucleated cells, counts were estimated from reference gene primer amplification. The table came from immunoSEQ multiplex PCR; TCRdb's copy has only in-frame clones and leaves some out. Clone size and V and J calls were adopted from that table, with D and trimming inferred from the DNA. The table lists some 70,000 clones, approximately 90% of them singletons. The chain combines TRBV6-2 or TRBV6-3 with TRBJ1-5; 8 positions match TRBD1. The specimen sequenced was peripheral blood. The clonotype comes from an elderly woman with active COVID-19. CDR3 DNA: TGTGCCAGCAGTAGAGGACAGGGCAACCAGCCCCAGCATTTT. Its protein product is CASSRGQGNQPQHF.